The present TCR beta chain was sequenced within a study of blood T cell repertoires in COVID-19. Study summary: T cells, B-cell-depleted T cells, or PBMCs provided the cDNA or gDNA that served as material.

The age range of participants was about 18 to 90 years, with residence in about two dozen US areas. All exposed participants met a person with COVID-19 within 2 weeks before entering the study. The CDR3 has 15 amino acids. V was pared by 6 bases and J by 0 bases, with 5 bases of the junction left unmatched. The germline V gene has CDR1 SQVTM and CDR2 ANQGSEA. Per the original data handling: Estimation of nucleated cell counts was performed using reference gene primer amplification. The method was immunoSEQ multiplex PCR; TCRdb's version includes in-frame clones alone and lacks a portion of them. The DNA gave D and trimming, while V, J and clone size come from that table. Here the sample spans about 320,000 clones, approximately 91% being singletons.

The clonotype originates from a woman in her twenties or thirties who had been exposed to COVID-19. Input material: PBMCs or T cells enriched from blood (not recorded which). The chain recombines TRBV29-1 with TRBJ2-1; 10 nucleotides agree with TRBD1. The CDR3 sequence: CSVDRGASSYNEQFF. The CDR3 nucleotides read TGCAGCGTGGACAGGGGGGCAAGCTCCTACAATGAGCAGTTCTTC.